The 27 T cell receptor beta chains reported below all come from one sample, sequenced in a study of T cell changes during pregnancy in multiple sclerosis. Profiling relied on immunoSEQ multiplex PCR, and the TCRdb table lists in-frame clones only, not all of them. The sample lists 35,000 to 45,000 clones, roughly 90% occurring once. The source was CD8+ T cells from peripheral blood mononuclear cells, collected in the first trimester of pregnancy. All receptors derive from a female donor with multiple sclerosis, enrolled in a pregnancy study.

The CDR3 sequence is CASSFLAGATGELFF. The CDR3 region has the DNA TGTGCCAGCAGCTTTCTAGCGGGGGCCACCGGGGAGCTGTTTTTT. The V and J genes are TRBV5-5 and TRBJ2-2; 10 bases agree with TRBD2. The ends lost 2 bases at V and 4 bases at J; junction bases unmatched: 2. The CDR3 contains 15 residues. Germline assignment: CDR1 SGHKS and CDR2 YYEKEE (reference sequence).

Details on this clone: The junction differs from germline at one of its ends, possibly a read error. The chain combines TRBV6-5 with TRBJ2-1; D not resolved. The CDR3 has 13 amino acids. Germline CDR1 MNHEY, CDR2 SVGAGI. The CDR3 DNA is TGTGCCAGCAGTTACCCCCCCTACGATGAGCAGTTCTTC. Amino acids: CASSYPPYDEQFF.

A single count supports this clone. The chain couples TRBV15 to TRBJ2-1; TRBD1 matches 10 bases. This CDR3 region has 16 residues. The J segment lost 5 bases and the V segment lost 3 bases, leaving 7 bases of the junction unmatched. Germline values: CDR1 LNHNV, CDR2 YYDKDF (reference sequence). The DNA of the CDR3 is TGTGCCACCAGCAGCGCCGACAGGGGGCGAAACAATGAGCAGTTCTTC. The encoded protein is CATSSADRGRNNEQFF.

This chain links TRBV4-1 with TRBJ2-7; 7 bases are a match to TRBD2. This CDR3 comprises 15 residues. The trim removed 4 bases at V and 3 bases at J, leaving 9 bases unmatched. Germline V gives CDR1 MGHRA, CDR2 YSYEKL. The CDR3 nucleotides read TGCGCCAGCAGCCTGTGGACTAGTGAAGGCTACGAGCAGTACTTC. Amino acids: CASSLWTSEGYEQYF.

J is TRBJ2-7 and V is TRBV5-6; possibly TRBD2 for D (6 bases). The V end was cut by 4 bases, the J end by 3 bases, with 14 bases between. The CDR3 extends over 14 amino acids. Germline V gene data show CDR1 as SGHDT and CDR2 as YYEEEE. Here the CDR3 reads CASSPGTSLYEQYF. The DNA for the CDR3 is TGTGCCAGCAGCCCCGGTACTAGCCTCTACGAGCAGTACTTC.

The J gene is TRBJ2-5, the V gene TRBV6-1, with 12 bases matching TRBD2. V gave up 3 bases and J gave up 5 bases; unmatched junction bases: 10. The CDR3 runs 17 residues. Per germline, CDR1 MNHNS and CDR2 SASEGT. The CDR3 protein is CASSDLGLAGGPETQYF. The CDR3 DNA follows: TGTGCCAGCAGTGACCTAGGGCTAGCGGGGGGGCCTGAGACCCAGTACTTC.

The V and J genes are TRBV9 and TRBJ1-4; possible D gene TRBD1, 6 bases. With 3 bases removed from V and 7 bases from J, the gap between germline ends came to 16 bases. CDR3 length: 15 amino acids. The germline gives CDR1 SGDLS, CDR2 YYNGEE. As DNA, the CDR3 is TGTGCCAGCAGCGCCGAGGGGGTGATGGGTGAAAAACTGTTTTTT. Protein product: CASSAEGVMGEKLFF.

The chain has TRBV9 and TRBJ2-3, with TRBD2 matching over 10 bases. The CDR3 is made up of 17 amino acids. J gave up 2 bases and V 3 bases, and 9 bases lay outside the gene matches. Germline assignment: CDR1 SGDLS and CDR2 YYNGEE. The CDR3 coding sequence is TGTGCCAGCAGCGCCAGGCTTAGCGGGGGGTCCACAGATACGCAGTATTTT. Its protein product is CASSARLSGGSTDTQYF.

CDR3 residues: CASSLVGAAETQYF. In DNA form, the CDR3 reads TGTGCCAGCAGCTTAGTGGGCGCAGCCGAGACCCAGTACTTC. The chain links TRBV7-9 to TRBJ2-5; D uncertain. With 1 base removed from V and 5 bases from J, the gap between germline ends came to 11 bases. The length of the CDR3 is 14 residues. CDR1 and CDR2 (germline): SEHNR, FQNEAQ (reference sequence).

The chain recombines TRBV7-8 with TRBJ2-5, with TRBD2 identical over 15 bases. J was trimmed by 5 bases and V by 3 bases; bases with no gene match: 4. The germline V gene has CDR1 SGHVS and CDR2 FQNEAQ. This CDR3 contains 16 residues. The CDR3 loop reads CASSLGLAGGGETQYF. The CDR3, as DNA: TGTGCCAGCAGCTTGGGACTAGCGGGGGGCGGGGAGACCCAGTACTTC.

This chain connects TRBV7-8 to TRBJ2-1; 13 bases are shared with TRBD2. V gave up 5 bases and J gave up 4 bases; unmatched junction bases: 11. The CDR3 is 18 residues long. In germline, CDR1 is SGHVS, CDR2 FQNEAQ. Written as DNA, the CDR3 is TGTGCCAGCAGCCTAGGACTAGCGGGAGAATATGCATACAATGAGCAGTTCTTC. This codes for CASSLGLAGEYAYNEQFF.

The J gene is TRBJ2-1, the V gene TRBV19, with D tentatively TRBD2 (5 bases). The germline gives CDR1 LNHDA, CDR2 SQIVND (reference sequence). The CDR3 totals 15 residues. V was clipped by 1 base and J by 8 bases, with 15 bases between them. CDR3 loop: CASSIVSVIGDEQFF. Here the CDR3 DNA reads TGTGCCAGTAGTATAGTTAGCGTCATAGGCGATGAGCAGTTCTTC.

The chain is built from TRBV2 and TRBJ1-2; 9 bases agree with TRBD1. The CDR3 length is 17 residues. Germline lookup yields CDR1 SNHLY and CDR2 FYNNEI. The J segment lost 6 bases and the V segment lost 0 bases, leaving 11 bases of the junction unmatched. CDR3 residues: CASSEAVGTGRGDGYTF. CDR3 sequence (DNA): TGTGCCAGCAGTGAAGCGGTGGGGACAGGGCGGGGAGATGGCTACACCTTC.

This clone came up once. The CDR3 spells CASSLGPFMVEDQPQHF. The CDR3 DNA follows: TGTGCCAGCAGCTTAGGACCGTTCATGGTTGAGGATCAGCCCCAGCATTTT. The rearrangement joins TRBV11-2 to TRBJ1-5; D is ambiguous. CDR1 and CDR2 from the germline V gene are SGHAT and FQNNGV. The CDR3 extends over 17 amino acids. Trimming took off 1 base at V and 5 bases at J, with 18 bases between the two ends. Supplemented by reference TRBV11-2 and TRBJ1-5, the full variable domain reads EAGVAQSPRYKIIEKRQSVAFWCNPISGHATLYWYQQILGQGPKLLIQFQNNGVVDDSQLPKDRFSAERLKGVDSTLKIQPAKLEDSAVYLCASSLGPFMVEDQPQHFGDGTRLSIL.

This chain links TRBV29-1 with TRBJ1-2; 7 positions match TRBD1. The CDR3 contains 16 residues. With V trimmed by 1 base and J by 5 bases, 13 bases remained unmatched. Germline lookup yields CDR1 SQVTM and CDR2 ANQGSEA. CDR3 nucleotides: TGCAGCGTTGAAGCATACATGGGACAGCTGGGGTATGGCTACACCTTC. Translation: CSVEAYMGQLGYGYTF.

The V and J genes are TRBV4-1 and TRBJ2-7; D is ambiguous. This CDR3 comprises 13 residues. The ends were cut back, 1 base at V and 3 bases at J, with 7 bases in the middle. Germline V CDR1 and CDR2: MGHRA, YSYEKL. The CDR3 DNA sequence: TGCGCCAGCAGCCAAGTTCCCCGCTACGAGCAGTACTTC. Residues: CASSQVPRYEQYF.

The chain is built from TRBV19 and TRBJ1-1, with D perhaps matching TRBD1 (6 bases). Trimming removed 9 bases from V and 7 bases from J, with 12 bases in between. Germline lookup yields CDR1 LNHDA and CDR2 SQIVND (reference sequence). The CDR3 extends over 11 amino acids. CDR3: CASSQGNEAFF. The CDR3 region has the DNA TGTGCCAGCTCACAGGGTAATGAAGCTTTCTTT. Full variable domain (outside the CDR3, taken from reference TRBV19 and TRBJ1-1): DGGITQSPKYLFRKEGQNVTLSCEQNLNHDAMYWYRQDPGQGLRLIYYSQIVNDFQKGDIAEGYSVSREKKESFPLTVTSAQKNPTAFYLCASSQGNEAFFGQGTRLTVV.

The chain carries TRBV7-9 and TRBJ1-1; D is possibly TRBD1 (6 bases). The CDR3 covers 16 residues. Germline CDR1 SEHNR, CDR2 FQNEAQ (reference sequence). The ends were cut back, 2 bases at V and 0 bases at J, with 13 bases in the middle. The CDR3 region has the DNA TGTGCCAGCAGCTTATTGGGGCAGGGGATGAACACTGAAGCTTTCTTT. It yields the protein CASSLLGQGMNTEAFF.

The rearrangement links TRBV30 to TRBJ1-5; D unclear. The CDR3 totals 12 residues. Trimming cost V 5 bases and J 4 bases, with 9 bases left between them. CDR1 and CDR2 (germline): GTSNPN, SVGIG (reference sequence). CDR3 sequence (DNA): TGTGCCTGGCGGCAGGCAAATCAGCCCCAGCATTTT. Translated: CAWRQANQPQHF.

This sequence joins TRBV13 and TRBJ2-2, with D maybe TRBD2 (6 bases). V was shortened by 6 bases and J by 6 bases, with 14 bases between the two germline ends. The CDR3 is 14 residues long. Germline CDR1 PRHDT, CDR2 FYEKMQ (reference sequence). CDR3 loop: CASSSSLAAGELFF. The CDR3 DNA is TGTGCCAGCAGTTCCTCACTAGCCGCCGGGGAGCTGTTTTTT.

The gene calls are TRBV29-1 and TRBJ1-2, with TRBD1 as a possible D gene (6 bases). The CDR3 runs to 13 residues. Germline values: CDR1 SQVTM, CDR2 ANQGSEA. V was trimmed by 4 bases and J by 0 bases, leaving 9 bases between them. The CDR3 DNA sequence: TGCAGCGTTGCGGGGGGCCCTAACTATGGCTACACCTTC. Its protein product is CSVAGGPNYGYTF.

The rearrangement links TRBV29-1 to TRBJ1-1; 7 bases agree with TRBD1. The CDR3 has 13 amino acids. Germline loops: CDR1 SQVTM, CDR2 ANQGSEA. The V and J ends lost 6 bases and 6 bases, in that order; junction bases with no gene match: 10. CDR3 protein: CSVGGQVGAEAFF. CDR3 DNA sequence: TGCAGCGTCGGAGGACAGGTCGGCGCTGAAGCTTTCTTT.

This chain links TRBV11-1 with TRBJ2-3, with D possibly matching TRBD2 (7 bases). There are 16 residues in the CDR3. The V gene's germline CDR1 is SGHAT and CDR2 FQDESV (reference sequence). V dropped 5 bases and J dropped 6 bases, with 21 bases sitting between them. DNA of the CDR3: TGTGCCAGCAGCCCCCCTCCCGGGGGGCTGCACGATACGCAGTATTTT. This translates into CASSPPPGGLHDTQYF.

The chain recombines TRBV6-1 with TRBJ2-7; 7 bases map to TRBD2. CDR1 is MNHNS, CDR2 SASEGT, per germline. V was clipped by 3 bases and J by 2 bases; unmatched bases: 4. CDR3 length equals 14 residues. Here the CDR3 reads CASSETSRTYEQYF. CDR3 coding DNA: TGTGCCAGCAGTGAGACTAGCCGGACCTACGAGCAGTACTTC.

The V gene is TRBV27, the J gene TRBJ2-2, with D possibly TRBD1 on 5 matching bases. Trimming left V 8 bases short and J 8 bases short, with 12 bases between. Per the germline V gene, CDR1 is MNHEY and CDR2 is SMNVEV (reference sequence). The CDR3 is made up of 12 amino acids. CDR3 amino acids: CASGQGYGELFF. Here the CDR3 DNA reads TGTGCCAGCGGTCAGGGATATGGGGAGCTGTTTTTT.

This clone appeared a single time. The rearrangement links TRBV27 to TRBJ2-3, with 10 nucleotides matching TRBD1. The CDR3 consists of 14 residues. Germline V gene sequence: CDR1 MNHEY, CDR2 SMNVEV (reference sequence). Trimming cost V 6 bases and J 4 bases; bases outside gene matches: 4. The CDR3 DNA is TGTGCCAGCAGCTTGGACAGGGGGGCAGATACGCAGTATTTT. Residues: CASSLDRGADTQYF.

V and J are TRBV19 and TRBJ1-6; no clear D gene. Germline CDR1 is LNHDA and CDR2 is SQIVND (reference sequence). The germline V and J ends were trimmed by 4 bases and 0 bases, with 10 bases remaining between them. The CDR3 spans 16 residues. The CDR3 sequence: CASSTSLGSYNSPLHF. The CDR3 region has the DNA TGTGCCAGTAGTACTTCTCTAGGCTCCTATAATTCACCCCTCCACTTT.